This T cell receptor (beta chain) was identified in a study of blood T cell repertoires in COVID-19. Across the whole study: The cDNA or gDNA used as material had been derived from T cells, B-cell-depleted T cells, or PBMCs.

Sequenced by immunoSEQ multiplex PCR; TCRdb stores in-frame clones only, minus some. Here the sample spans some 180,000 clones, over 70% being singletons. Participant age was roughly 18 to 89 years, and participants resided in fewer than 25 US areas. Cohorts were based on clinical histories the participants reported. A case of COVID-19 had been met by exposed participants within 2 weeks before study entry. V lost 7 bases, J lost 3 bases, and 10 bases stayed unmatched. The germline CDR1 and CDR2 sequences are SGDLS and YYNGEE. This CDR3 is built from 15 residues. The sequenced sample consisted of PBMCs or T cells enriched from blood (not recorded which). The chain has TRBV9 and TRBJ2-7; 10 bases are a match to TRBD2. The TCR originated in a man in his 60s who had been exposed to COVID-19. In DNA, the CDR3 is TGTGCCAGCTCACGGCGGCCTAGCGGGAGCTACGAGCAGTACTTC. Its protein product is CASSRRPSGSYEQYF.